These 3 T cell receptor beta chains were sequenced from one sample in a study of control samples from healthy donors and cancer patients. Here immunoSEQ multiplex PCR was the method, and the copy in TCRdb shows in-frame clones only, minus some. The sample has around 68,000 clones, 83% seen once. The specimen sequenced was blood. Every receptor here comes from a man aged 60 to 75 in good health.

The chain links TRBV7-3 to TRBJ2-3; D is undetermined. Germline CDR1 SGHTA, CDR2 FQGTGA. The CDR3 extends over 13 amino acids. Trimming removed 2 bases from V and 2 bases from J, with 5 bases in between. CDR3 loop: CASSLGPTDTQYF. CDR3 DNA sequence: TGTGCCAGCAGCTTAGGGCCCACAGATACGCAGTATTTT.

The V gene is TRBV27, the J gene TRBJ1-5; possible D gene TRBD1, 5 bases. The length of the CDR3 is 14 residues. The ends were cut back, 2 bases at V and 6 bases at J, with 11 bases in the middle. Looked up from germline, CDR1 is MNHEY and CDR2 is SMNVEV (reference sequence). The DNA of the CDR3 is TGTGCCAGCAGTTTAGGGGGAATCGGTCAGCCCCAGCATTTT. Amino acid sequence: CASSLGGIGQPQHF.

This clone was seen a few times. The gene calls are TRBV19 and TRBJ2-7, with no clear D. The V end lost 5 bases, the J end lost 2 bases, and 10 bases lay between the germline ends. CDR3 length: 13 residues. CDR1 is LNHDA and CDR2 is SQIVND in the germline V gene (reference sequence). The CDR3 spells CASSLGPPYEQYF. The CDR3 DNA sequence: TGTGCCAGTAGTCTAGGGCCCCCCTACGAGCAGTACTTC.